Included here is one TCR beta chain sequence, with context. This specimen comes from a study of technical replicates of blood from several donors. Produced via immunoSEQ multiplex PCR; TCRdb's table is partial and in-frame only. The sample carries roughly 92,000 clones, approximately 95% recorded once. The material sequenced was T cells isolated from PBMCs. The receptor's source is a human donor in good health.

CDR3 amino acids: CASSPGAGVGEQYF. In nucleotides, the CDR3 is TGTGCCAGCAGCCCTGGGGCAGGGGTGGGAGAGCAGTACTTC. The V gene is TRBV9, the J gene TRBJ2-7, with a possible D match to TRBD1 (6 bases). V lost 4 bases and J 7 bases, leaving 18 bases between the germline ends. CDR3 length: 14 amino acids. CDR1 is SGDLS, CDR2 YYNGEE, per germline.